The rows below give T cell receptor beta chains drawn from one sample of a study of T cells in Graves' hyperthyroidism and ophthalmopathy. From the multiplex PCR reads, TCRdb called clonotypes with MiXCR, one entry per CDR3 protein. The sample yields some 490,000 distinct CDR3 sequences, around 15% seen once. The sequencing sample was made of blood. These receptor sequences come from a woman aged 25 to 39 with Graves' ophthalmopathy. Each CDR3 is given with its conserved first and last residue. The order of the fields is J gene, V gene, CDR3 length, D gene, clone size, CDR3 DNA, CDR3 protein. The D gene is left open where the match is weak. Size is omitted from some rows. Given values are once, few, many or a class for expanded clones.

TRBJ1-1 TRBV11-2 17 NA NA TGTGCCAGCAGCTTGGATGGCCGCTGGGCCGTCATCACTGAAGCTTCCTTT CASSLDGRWAVITEASF
TRBJ2-5 TRBV20-1 12 NA many TGCAGTGCTAGCCTCCTCCAAGAGACCCAGTACTTC CSASLLQETQYF
TRBJ1-1 TRBV19 13 NA many TGTGCCAGTAAAGGGATGTTGGACACTGAAGCTTTCTTT CASKGMLDTEAFF
TRBJ1-1 TRBV4-1 16 NA NA TGCGCCAGCACCGATCTTTGGGGGGACGGGAACACTGAAGCTTTCTTT CASTDLWGDGNTEAFF
TRBJ2-2 TRBV25-1 18 NA few TGTGCCAGCAGTGCAGGCAGGGCCGCCAACTCGGTCACCGGGGAGCTGTTTTTT CASSAGRAANSVTGELFF
TRBJ1-2 TRBV7-2 13 NA many TGTGCCAGCAGCCTGGGCCTTAACTATGGCTACACCTTC CASSLGLNYGYTF
TRBJ1-2 TRBV4-3 13 NA NA TGCGCCAGCAGCCAGAAGGGCAACTATGGCTACACCTTC CASSQKGNYGYTF
TRBJ1-4 TRBV6-2/TRBV6-3 14 NA NA TGTGCCAGCTTACCTACCGGGGGAGATGAAAAACTGTTTTTT CASLPTGGDEKLFF
TRBJ2-7 TRBV27 16 NA many TGTGCCAGCAGTTCCACATCGGACGGGCGCTCCTACGAGCAGTACTTC CASSSTSDGRSYEQYF
TRBJ1-1 TRBV7-3 15 TRBD1 many TGTGCCAGCAGCTTAACAGGGGGCTCTATCGCTGAAGCTTTCTTT CASSLTGGSIAEAFF
TRBJ1-4 TRBV7-2 14 NA NA TGTGCCAGCAGCCGAGGGCACCTACCCGAAAAACTGTTTTTT CASSRGHLPEKLFF
TRBJ2-7 TRBV6-2/TRBV6-3 14 NA few TGTGCCAGCCTAGCATCTCGGCTACCCTACGAGCAGTACTTC CASLASRLPYEQYF
TRBJ1-6 TRBV27 17 NA NA TGTGCCAGCACCCAGAGGTCAGGGACGCTAAGTAATTCACCCCTCCACTTT CASTQRSGTLSNSPLHF
TRBJ2-1 TRBV7-9 16 TRBD2 NA TGTGCCAGCAGCTCGTCAGGACTAGCGGGAGTCGATGAGCAGTTCTTC CASSSSGLAGVDEQFF
TRBJ2-5 TRBV6-1 14 NA few TGTGCCAGCAGTACAGGGATTTCCCAAGAGACCCAGTACTTC CASSTGISQETQYF
TRBJ2-7 TRBV12-3/TRBV12-4 13 NA few TGTGCCAGCAGTTTGGAGCTACCCTACGAGCAGTACTTC CASSLELPYEQYF
TRBJ2-2 TRBV28 15 TRBD2 many TGTGCCAGCAGTCTCGGGGGAGGGGCGACCGGGGAGCTGTTTTTT CASSLGGGATGELFF
TRBJ2-1 TRBV12-3/TRBV12-4 14 NA NA TGTGCCAGCAGTTTAGGGGGACGGGGGTATGAGCAGTTCTTC CASSLGGRGYEQFF
TRBJ2-7 TRBV20-1 12 NA many TGCAGTGCTAGTTTGCAAGCATACGAGCAGTACTTC CSASLQAYEQYF
TRBJ2-6 TRBV20-1 12 NA NA TGCAGTGCTAACTCTGGGGCCAACGTCCTGACTTTC CSANSGANVLTF
TRBJ1-1 TRBV28 14 NA many TGTGCCAGCAGTTTTTTACAGGAGAGCACTGAAGCTTTCTTT CASSFLQESTEAFF
TRBJ2-1 TRBV12-3/TRBV12-4 13 NA many TGTGCCAGCATCCGGGACGGCTACAATGAGCAGTTCTTC CASIRDGYNEQFF
TRBJ1-1 TRBV10-1 13 NA many TGCGCCAGCAGTGAGATGGGGGGCACTGAAGCTTTCTTT CASSEMGGTEAFF
TRBJ1-2 TRBV4-2 14 NA few TGTGCCAGCAGCCAAAGAAACAGAAACTATGGCTACACCTTC CASSQRNRNYGYTF
TRBJ2-7 TRBV6-5 13 NA many TGTGCCAGCAGTTACGGGGCCGCCTACGAGCAGTACTTC CASSYGAAYEQYF
TRBJ1-2 TRBV6-1 15 TRBD1 many TGTGCCAGCGCAGTTTCACCGGGACAGGGATATGGCTACACCTTC CASAVSPGQGYGYTF
TRBJ2-3 TRBV4-2 17 TRBD2 many TGTGCCAGCAGCCAAGATCATATAGCGGGAGGTACCGATACGCAGTATTTT CASSQDHIAGGTDTQYF
TRBJ2-1 TRBV6-1 12 NA NA TGTGCCAGCAGCTTAGACATCAATGGGCAGTTCTTC CASSLDINGQFF
TRBJ1-5 TRBV6-1 16 TRBD1 many TGTGCCAGCAGTGCCCACTCCGGGACAGGCAATCAGCCCCAGCATTTT CASSAHSGTGNQPQHF
TRBJ2-2 TRBV7-8 15 TRBD1 few TGTGCCAGCAGCTTCGGGACAGGGGTCCCCGGGGAGCTGTTTTTT CASSFGTGVPGELFF
TRBJ1-1 TRBV6-1 12 NA many TGTGCCAGCAGGAGAGACGGGACTGAAGCTTTCTTT CASRRDGTEAFF
TRBJ2-1 TRBV18 15 NA many TGTGCCAGCTCACCTACTCAAGGGGCCTACAATGAGCAGTTCTTC CASSPTQGAYNEQFF
TRBJ2-1 TRBV6-5 15 NA few TGTGCCAGCAGTTACTCGAACAGCGGGCACAATGAGCAGCTCTTC CASSYSNSGHNEQLF
TRBJ2-2 TRBV12-5 16 NA NA TGTGCTAGTGGTTTGGTACTCACCGAGAGGACCGGGGAGCTGTTTTTT CASGLVLTERTGELFF
TRBJ2-1 TRBV7-9 12 NA few TGTGCCAGCAGCTTAACGGGTGGGAAGCAGTTCTTC CASSLTGGKQFF
TRBJ2-7 TRBV29-1 18 TRBD2 NA TGCAGCGCCCCCCTCCCCCGGACTAGCGTCAACTTGGTCTACGAGCAGTACTTC CSAPLPRTSVNLVYEQYF
TRBJ2-1 TRBV7-6 16 TRBD1 NA TGTGCCAGCAGCCCGACCGGGACAGGGGGCTACAATGAGCAGTTCTTC CASSPTGTGGYNEQFF
TRBJ1-5 TRBV30 13 TRBD1 many TGTGCCTTCTCAGGGGGTTTAAGTCAGCCCCAGCATTTT CAFSGGLSQPQHF
TRBJ1-1 TRBV7-2 12 NA NA TGTGCCAGCAGCTTTCCGTACCTTGAAGCTTTCTTT CASSFPYLEAFF
TRBJ1-2 TRBV28 12 NA NA TGTGCCAGCAGTACAAGCTCCTATGGCTACACCTTC CASSTSSYGYTF
TRBJ2-2 TRBV5-1 14 TRBD2 NA TGCGCCAGCAGCACGGGTAGCGGGGCCGGGGAGCTGTTTTTT CASSTGSGAGELFF
TRBJ1-2 TRBV12-3/TRBV12-4 16 TRBD1 few TGTGCCAGCAGTTTTGAAGGGGGCTTGGTTAACTATGGCTACACCTTC CASSFEGGLVNYGYTF
TRBJ2-3 TRBV4-1 14 NA many TGCGCCAGCAAATCCGGAGGGTTCACAGATACGCAGTATTTT CASKSGGFTDTQYF
TRBJ2-2 TRBV15 16 TRBD1 NA TGTGCCACCAGCAGAGGACAGGGGGCGGACACCGGGGAGCTGTTTTTT CATSRGQGADTGELFF
TRBJ2-3 TRBV29-1 13 NA few TGCAGCGTTGAAGGACAGACGGGAGATACGCAGTATTTT CSVEGQTGDTQYF
TRBJ2-7 TRBV29-1 15 TRBD1 NA TGCAGCGTTGAAGATCGGAAGGGGGCGCTGAACGAGCAGTACTTC CSVEDRKGALNEQYF
TRBJ2-5 TRBV28 14 TRBD1 many TGTGCCAGCAGGGGACAGGGGGTTAAAGAGACCCAGTACTTC CASRGQGVKETQYF
TRBJ2-1 TRBV12-3/TRBV12-4 15 TRBD2 many TGTGCCAGCAGCTTTACTAGCGGAAATTACAATGAGCAGTTCTTC CASSFTSGNYNEQFF
TRBJ2-7 TRBV6-2/TRBV6-3 15 TRBD2 many TGTGCCAGCAGTTACCCTGGTAGCGGGCGGTACGAGCAGTACTTC CASSYPGSGRYEQYF
TRBJ2-7 TRBV6-1 14 TRBD1 few TGTGCCAGCAGACGACAGGGAGTCGGCTACGAGCAGTACTTC CASRRQGVGYEQYF
TRBJ2-3 TRBV2 11 NA many TGTGCCAGCCGAGGGGCAGATACGCAGTATTTT CASRGADTQYF
TRBJ1-1 TRBV10-1 13 NA NA TGCGCCAGCAGTGAGAACACGAACACTGAAGCTTTCTTT CASSENTNTEAFF
TRBJ1-4 TRBV29-1 14 NA few TGCAGCGTGATACTCGGCAGGGGAGGGGAAAAACTGTTTTTT CSVILGRGGEKLFF